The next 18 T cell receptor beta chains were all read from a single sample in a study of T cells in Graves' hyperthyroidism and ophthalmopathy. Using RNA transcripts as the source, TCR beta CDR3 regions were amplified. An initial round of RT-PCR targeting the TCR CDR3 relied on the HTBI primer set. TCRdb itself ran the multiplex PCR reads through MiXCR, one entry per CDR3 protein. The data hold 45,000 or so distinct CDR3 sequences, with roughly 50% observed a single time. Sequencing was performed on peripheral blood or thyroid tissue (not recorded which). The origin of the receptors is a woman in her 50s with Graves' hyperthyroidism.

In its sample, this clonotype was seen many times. The CDR3 coding sequence is TGTGCCAGCAGATCCGGGACTAGCGGATTTGGAGAGACCCAGTACTTC. It yields the protein CASRSGTSGFGETQYF. V and J are TRBV7-2 and TRBJ2-5; 11 positions match TRBD2. CDR1 and CDR2 from the germline V gene are SGHTA and FQGNSA. CDR3 length equals 16 residues. J was trimmed by 4 bases and V by 6 bases; bases with no gene match: 10.

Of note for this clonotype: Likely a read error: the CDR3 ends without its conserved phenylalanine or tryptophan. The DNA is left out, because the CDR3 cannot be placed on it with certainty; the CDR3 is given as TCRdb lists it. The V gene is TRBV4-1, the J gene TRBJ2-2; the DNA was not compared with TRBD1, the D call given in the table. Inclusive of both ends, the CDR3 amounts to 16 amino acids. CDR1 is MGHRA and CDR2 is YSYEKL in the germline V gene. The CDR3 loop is CASSQVPGTVTGELIS.

In DNA form, the CDR3 reads TGTGCCAGCAGCGAGGGACTAGCGGAGTACACCGGGGAGCTGTTTTTT. Translation gives CASSEGLAEYTGELFF. The V gene is TRBV7-2, the J gene TRBJ2-2, with 11 bases aligning to TRBD2. Losses at the gene ends were 5 bases for V and 3 bases for J; bases not matched to a gene: 5. This CDR3 comprises 16 residues. Germline V lookup: CDR1 SGHTA, CDR2 FQGNSA.

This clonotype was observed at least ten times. The CDR3 is CASSTVAGGPSYEQYF. The CDR3 DNA is TGTGCCAGCAGTACCGTAGCGGGAGGCCCTTCCTACGAGCAGTACTTC. The chain uses TRBV6-2 or TRBV6-3 and TRBJ2-7; 10 nucleotides agree with TRBD2. J gave up 1 base and V 5 bases, and 8 bases lay outside the gene matches. The length of the CDR3 is 16 residues. Germline values: CDR1 MNHEY, CDR2 SVGEGT.

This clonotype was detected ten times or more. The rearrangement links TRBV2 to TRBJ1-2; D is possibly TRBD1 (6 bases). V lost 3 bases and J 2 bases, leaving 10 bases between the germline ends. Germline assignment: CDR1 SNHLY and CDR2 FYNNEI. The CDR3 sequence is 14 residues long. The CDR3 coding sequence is TGTGCCAGCAGTGAGGCTACAGGGAACTATGGCTACACCTTC. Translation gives CASSEATGNYGYTF.

The CDR3 sequence is CASSSMRLAGETQYF. The CDR3 DNA reads as TGTGCCAGCAGTTCTATGAGACTAGCGGGAGAGACCCAGTACTTC. The chain is built from TRBV12-3 or TRBV12-4 and TRBJ2-5, with 10 nucleotides matching TRBD2. Trimming cost V 4 bases and J 4 bases; bases outside gene matches: 6. There are 15 residues in the CDR3.

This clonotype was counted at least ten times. CDR3 loop: CASSPGQVGYGYTF. CDR3 nucleotides: TGTGCCAGTAGTCCGGGACAGGTTGGTTATGGCTACACCTTC. The chain carries TRBV19 and TRBJ1-2, with 8 bases aligning to TRBD1. Germline V gene sequence: CDR1 LNHDA, CDR2 SQIVND (reference sequence). V dropped 5 bases and J dropped 5; count of bases not matched to a gene: 7. This CDR3 is 14 amino acids long. Full variable domain (outside the CDR3, taken from reference TRBV19 and TRBJ1-2): DGGITQSPKYLFRKEGQNVTLSCEQNLNHDAMYWYRQDPGQGLRLIYYSQIVNDFQKGDIAEGYSVSREKKESFPLTVTSAQKNPTAFYLCASSPGQVGYGYTFGSGTRLTVV.

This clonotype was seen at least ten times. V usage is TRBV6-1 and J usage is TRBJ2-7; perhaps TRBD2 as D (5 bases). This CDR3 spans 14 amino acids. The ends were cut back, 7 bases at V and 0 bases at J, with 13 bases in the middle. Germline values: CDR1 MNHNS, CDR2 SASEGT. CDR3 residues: CASTEGSFSYEQYF. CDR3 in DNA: TGTGCCAGCACCGAGGGATCATTCTCCTACGAGCAGTACTTC.

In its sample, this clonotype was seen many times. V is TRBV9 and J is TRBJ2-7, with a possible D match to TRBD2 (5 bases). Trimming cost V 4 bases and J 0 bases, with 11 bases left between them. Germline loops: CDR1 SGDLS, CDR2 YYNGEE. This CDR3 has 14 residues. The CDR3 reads CASSPMSGSYEQYF. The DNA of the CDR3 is TGTGCCAGCAGCCCCATGAGCGGCTCCTACGAGCAGTACTTC.

The CDR3 loop is CASSLVAVYEQYF. CDR3 DNA: TGTGCCAGCAGCTTAGTAGCGGTGTACGAGCAGTACTTC. V usage is TRBV7-6 and J usage is TRBJ2-7; possibly TRBD2 for D (6 bases). This CDR3 has 13 amino acids. V gave up 1 base and J gave up 4 bases, with 8 bases separating them. Germline V gene data show CDR1 as SGHVS and CDR2 as FNYEAQ.

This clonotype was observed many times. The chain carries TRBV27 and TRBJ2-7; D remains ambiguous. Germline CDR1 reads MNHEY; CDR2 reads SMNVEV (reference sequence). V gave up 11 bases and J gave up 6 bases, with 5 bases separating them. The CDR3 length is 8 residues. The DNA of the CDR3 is TGTGCCCCCTCCGAGCAGTACTTC. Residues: CAPSEQYF.

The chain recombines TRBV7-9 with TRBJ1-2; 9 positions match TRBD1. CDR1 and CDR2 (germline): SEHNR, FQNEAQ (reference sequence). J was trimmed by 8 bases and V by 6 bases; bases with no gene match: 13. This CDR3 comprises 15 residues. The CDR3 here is CASSSGTGSGAGYTF. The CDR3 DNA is TGTGCCAGCAGTTCCGGGACAGGGAGCGGTGCGGGCTACACCTTC.

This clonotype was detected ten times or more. As DNA, the CDR3 is TGTGCCAGCAGCCATAGGGGCCGGGATCAGCCCCAGCATTTT. This encodes CASSHRGRDQPQHF. V gene TRBV27 combines with J gene TRBJ1-5, with TRBD1 as a possible D gene (5 bases). CDR1 and CDR2 (germline): MNHEY, SMNVEV (reference sequence). V shed 6 bases and J shed 5 bases, with 14 bases lying between them. This CDR3 comprises 14 residues.

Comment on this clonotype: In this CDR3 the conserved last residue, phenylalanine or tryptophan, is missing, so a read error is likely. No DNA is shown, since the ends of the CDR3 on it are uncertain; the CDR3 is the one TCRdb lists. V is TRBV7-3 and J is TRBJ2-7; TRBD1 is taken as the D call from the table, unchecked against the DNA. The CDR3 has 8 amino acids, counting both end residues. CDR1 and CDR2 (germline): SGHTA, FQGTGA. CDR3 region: CASSRGQS.

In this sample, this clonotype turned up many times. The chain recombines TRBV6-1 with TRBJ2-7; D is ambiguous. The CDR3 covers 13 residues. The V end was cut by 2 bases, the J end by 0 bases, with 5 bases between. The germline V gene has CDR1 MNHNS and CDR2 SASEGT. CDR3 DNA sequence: TGTGCCAGCAGTGAACCGAACTCCTACGAGCAGTACTTC. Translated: CASSEPNSYEQYF.

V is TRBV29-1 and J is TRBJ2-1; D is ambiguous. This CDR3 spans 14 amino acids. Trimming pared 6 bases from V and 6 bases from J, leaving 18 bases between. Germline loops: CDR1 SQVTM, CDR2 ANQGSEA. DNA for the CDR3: TGCAGCGTGGCGGTCACTTTTACCACCAATGAGCAGTTCTTC. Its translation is CSVAVTFTTNEQFF.

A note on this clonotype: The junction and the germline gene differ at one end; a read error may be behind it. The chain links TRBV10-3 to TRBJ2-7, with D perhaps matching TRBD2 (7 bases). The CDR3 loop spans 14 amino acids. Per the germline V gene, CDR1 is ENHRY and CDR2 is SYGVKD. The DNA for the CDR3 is TGTGCCCATTCCCAGGGCGGGGGCTCCTCCGAGCAGTACTTC. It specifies CAHSQGGGSSEQYF.

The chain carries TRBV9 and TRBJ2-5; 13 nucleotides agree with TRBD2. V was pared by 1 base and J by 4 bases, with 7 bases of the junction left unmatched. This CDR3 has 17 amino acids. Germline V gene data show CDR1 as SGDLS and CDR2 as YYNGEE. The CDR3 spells CASSVSRTSGRGETQYF. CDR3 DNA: TGTGCCAGCAGCGTATCGAGGACTAGCGGGAGAGGAGAGACCCAGTACTTC.